Each of the 4 T cell receptor beta chains below was sequenced from the same sample in a study of response to subunit inactivated influenza vaccine. TCRdb recomputed calls from the RT-PCR reads with MiXCR, one row per CDR3 protein. The sample includes about 310,000 distinct CDR3 sequences, around a fifth of them seen just once. The sequenced sample was PBMCs from blood, obtained roughly 20 months after vaccination. These TCRs come from a man aged 50-75 years who received an inactivated influenza vaccine.

The V gene is TRBV13, the J gene TRBJ2-3; 8 bases agree with TRBD1. Germline CDR1 reads PRHDT; CDR2 reads FYEKMQ (reference sequence). CDR3 length: 15 residues. Trimming at V came to 5 bases and at J to 2 bases, leaving 6 bases not matched to a gene. The CDR3 loop reads CASSATGGLTDTQYF. The CDR3 nucleotides are TGTGCCAGCAGCGCCACAGGGGGACTCACAGATACGCAGTATTTT. Combining the CDR3 with reference TRBV13 and TRBJ2-3 gives the whole variable domain AAGVIQSPRHLIKEKRETATLKCYPIPRHDTVYWYQQGPGQDPQFLISFYEKMQSDKGSIPDRFSAQQFSDYHSELNMSSLELGDSALYFCASSATGGLTDTQYFGPGTRLTVL.

This clonotype was seen more than once but under ten times. The chain is built from TRBV29-1 and TRBJ2-7, with D possibly matching TRBD1 (5 bases). This CDR3 is 12 amino acids long. The ends were cut back, 5 bases at V and 0 bases at J, with 8 bases in the middle. Per the germline V gene, CDR1 is SQVTM and CDR2 is ANQGSEA. CDR3 protein: CSVRQGSYEQYF. In nucleotides, the CDR3 is TGCAGCGTTAGGCAGGGCTCCTACGAGCAGTACTTC.

This clonotype was counted a single time. The rearrangement joins TRBV10-2 to TRBJ1-2, with 8 bases matching TRBD1. Germline assignment: CDR1 WSHSY and CDR2 SAAADI. This CDR3 has 15 amino acids. Trimming took 1 base from V and 5 from J; bases not matched to a gene: 6. CDR3 region: CASSEFRDRPYGYTF. The DNA of the CDR3 is TGCGCCAGCAGTGAGTTCCGGGACAGGCCGTATGGCTACACCTTC.

The CDR3 sequence: CASSPGTVTCNQPQHF. CDR3 nucleotides: TGTGCCAGCAGCCCCGGGACAGTCACCTGCAATCAGCCCCAGCATTTT. The chain is built from TRBV5-6 and TRBJ1-5, with 7 positions matching TRBD1. The germline gives CDR1 SGHDT, CDR2 YYEEEE. The CDR3 runs 16 residues. The J segment lost 2 bases and the V segment lost 4 bases, leaving 9 bases of the junction unmatched. Full variable domain (rest looked up from reference TRBV5-6 and TRBJ1-5): DAGVTQSPTHLIKTRGQQVTLRCSPKSGHDTVSWYQQALGQGPQFIFQYYEEEERQRGNFPDRFSGHQFPNYSSELNVNALLLGDSALYLCASSPGTVTCNQPQHFGDGTRLSIL.